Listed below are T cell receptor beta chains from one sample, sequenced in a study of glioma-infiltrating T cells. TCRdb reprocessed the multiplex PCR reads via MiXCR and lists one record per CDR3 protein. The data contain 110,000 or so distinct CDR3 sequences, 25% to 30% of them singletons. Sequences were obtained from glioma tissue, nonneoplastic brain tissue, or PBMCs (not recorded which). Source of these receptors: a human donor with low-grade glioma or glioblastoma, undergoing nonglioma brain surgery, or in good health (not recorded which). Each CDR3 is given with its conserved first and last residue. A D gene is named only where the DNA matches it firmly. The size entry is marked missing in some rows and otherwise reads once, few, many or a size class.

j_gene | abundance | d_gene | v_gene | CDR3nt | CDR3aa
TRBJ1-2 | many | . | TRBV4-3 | TGCGCCAGCAGCCAAGGGACAAGTGCTAACTATGGCTACACCTTC | CASSQGTSANYGYTF
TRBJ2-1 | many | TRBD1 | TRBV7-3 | TGTGCCAGCAGTTTTGGGACAGGGCCAAAGAATGAGCAGTTCTTC | CASSFGTGPKNEQFF
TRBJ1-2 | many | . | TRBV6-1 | TGTGCCAGTGAGGACGGCTTTAACTATGGCTACACCTTC | CASEDGFNYGYTF
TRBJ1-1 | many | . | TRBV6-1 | TGTGCCAGCAGTGCCCCCGGGACACGGCAAGCTTTCTTT | CASSAPGTRQAFF
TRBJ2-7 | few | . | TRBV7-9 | TGTGCCAGCAGCTCGTCAGTGGGACCCAGCTATTCCTACGAGCAGTACTTC | CASSSSVGPSYSYEQYF
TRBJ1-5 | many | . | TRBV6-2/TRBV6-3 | TGTGCCAGCAGATTGCGTAACCCTGCGGTTGCTAATCAGCCCCAGCATTTT | CASRLRNPAVANQPQHF
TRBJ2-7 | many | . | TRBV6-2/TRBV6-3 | TGTGCCAGCAGTTACGAGTACGAGCAGTACTTC | CASSYEYEQYF
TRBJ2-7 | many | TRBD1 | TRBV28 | TGTGCCAGCAGTCCCAACCGCTGGGACAGGGGACAATACGAGCAGTACTTC | CASSPNRWDRGQYEQYF
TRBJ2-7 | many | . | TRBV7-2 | TGTGCCAGCAGCTCTCAGGGCCTATGGTCCCACGAGCAGTACTTC | CASSSQGLWSHEQYF
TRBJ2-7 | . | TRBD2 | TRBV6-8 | TGTGCCAGCAGTTACGGTCGGGGGGAGGCGAACAACGAGCAGTACTTC | CASSYGRGEANNEQYF
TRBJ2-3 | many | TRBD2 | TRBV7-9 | TGTGCCAGCAGCCCTCTAGCGGGAGGGCCAGATACGCAGTATTTT | CASSPLAGGPDTQYF
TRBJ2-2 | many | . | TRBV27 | TGTGCCAGCAGGCAACTGCTAAACACCGGGGAGCTGTTTTTT | CASRQLLNTGELFF
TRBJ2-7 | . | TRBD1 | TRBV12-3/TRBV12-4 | TGTGCCAGCAGTTTAAGGCAGGGGGCCGGGAACGAGCAGTACTTC | CASSLRQGAGNEQYF
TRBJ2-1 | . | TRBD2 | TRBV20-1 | TGCAGTGCCCCTACCGGGCTAGCGGGAGGCGACGAGCAGTTCTTC | CSAPTGLAGGDEQFF
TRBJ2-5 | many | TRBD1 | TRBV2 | TGTGCCAGCAGTGACGGACAGGTTGCGAAAGAGACCCAGTACTTC | CASSDGQVAKETQYF
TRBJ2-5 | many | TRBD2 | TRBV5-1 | TGCGCCAGCAGCCGGGGGACTAGCGGTGAAGAGACCCAGTACTTC | CASSRGTSGEETQYF
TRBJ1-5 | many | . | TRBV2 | TGTGCCAGCAGTGAAGGCACCTCGGCGGGCAATCAGCCCCAGCATTTT | CASSEGTSAGNQPQHF
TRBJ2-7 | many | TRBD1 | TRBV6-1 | TGTGCCAGCCGTCCGGGACAGGGAAACTACGAGCAGTACTTC | CASRPGQGNYEQYF
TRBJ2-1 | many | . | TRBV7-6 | TGTGCCAGCAGCTTAGGGGCCGGGGGGCTTTACAATGAGCAGTTCTTC | CASSLGAGGLYNEQFF
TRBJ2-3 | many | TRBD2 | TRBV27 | TGTGCCAGCAGTTTATCTTTCGGGGGTAGCGGGAGGGCCTTGCAGTATTTT | CASSLSFGGSGRALQYF
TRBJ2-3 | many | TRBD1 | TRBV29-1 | TGCAGCGTTGAAGGGGGGACAGGGACGACAGATACGCAGTATTTT | CSVEGGTGTTDTQYF
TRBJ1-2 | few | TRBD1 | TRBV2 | TGTGCCAGTACACCGGGACAGGCGTCCCGGGAAGGCTACACCTTC | CASTPGQASREGYTF
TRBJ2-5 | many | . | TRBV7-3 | TGTGCCAGCAGTCCTACAGGGCTCCAAGAGACCCAGTACTTC | CASSPTGLQETQYF
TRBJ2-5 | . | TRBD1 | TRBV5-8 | TGTGCCAGCAGCATGGACAGGGGGCCCCAAGAGACCCAGTACTTC | CASSMDRGPQETQYF
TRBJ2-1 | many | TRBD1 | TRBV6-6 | TGTGCCAGCAGTTACCCCCGAGGGGGCACGGCCGGGTACAATGAGCAGTTCTTC | CASSYPRGGTAGYNEQFF
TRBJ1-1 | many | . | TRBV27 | TGTGCCAGCAGTTTATCTGCTGGGGAGTTGGACACTGAAGCTTTCTTT | CASSLSAGELDTEAFF
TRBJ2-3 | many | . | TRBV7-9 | TGTGCCAGCAGCCGATTGGATACGCAGTATTTT | CASSRLDTQYF
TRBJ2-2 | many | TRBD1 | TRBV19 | TGTGCCAGTAGTACAGGGGGACACGGGGAGCTGTTTTTT | CASSTGGHGELFF
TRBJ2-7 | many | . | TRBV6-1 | TGTGCCAGCAGTTCCTTACAGGGATCCGAGCAGTACTTC | CASSSLQGSEQYF
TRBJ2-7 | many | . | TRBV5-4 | TGTGCCAGCAGCCTGGAAATGAGATCCGAGCAGTACTTC | CASSLEMRSEQYF
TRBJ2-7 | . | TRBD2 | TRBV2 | TGTGCCAGTGCCGGGACTAGCGTCTCCTACGAGCAGTACTTC | CASAGTSVSYEQYF
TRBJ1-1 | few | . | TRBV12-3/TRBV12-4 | TGTGCCAGCAGTTTATCGTTGGGGAACACTGAAGCTTTCTTT | CASSLSLGNTEAFF
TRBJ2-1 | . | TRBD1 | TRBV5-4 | TGTGCCAGCAGCTTAAGACAGGGGAGCGGCAATGAGCAGTTCTTC | CASSLRQGSGNEQFF
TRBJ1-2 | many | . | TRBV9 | TGTGCCAGCAGCGTAAGGAATGGGGGGCAATATGGCTACACCTTC | CASSVRNGGQYGYTF
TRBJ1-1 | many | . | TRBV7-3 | TGTGCCAGCAGCTTATTGTCAAGTACTGTCCGGAGTGAAGCTTTCTTT | CASSLLSSTVRSEAFF
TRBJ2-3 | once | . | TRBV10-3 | TGTGCCATCAGTGAAAGGGAGGGCACAGATACGCAGTATTTT | CAISEREGTDTQYF
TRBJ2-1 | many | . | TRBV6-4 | TGTGCCAGCAGTGACCCTACTCAGCCGGGACTCCACAATGAGCAGTTCTTC | CASSDPTQPGLHNEQFF